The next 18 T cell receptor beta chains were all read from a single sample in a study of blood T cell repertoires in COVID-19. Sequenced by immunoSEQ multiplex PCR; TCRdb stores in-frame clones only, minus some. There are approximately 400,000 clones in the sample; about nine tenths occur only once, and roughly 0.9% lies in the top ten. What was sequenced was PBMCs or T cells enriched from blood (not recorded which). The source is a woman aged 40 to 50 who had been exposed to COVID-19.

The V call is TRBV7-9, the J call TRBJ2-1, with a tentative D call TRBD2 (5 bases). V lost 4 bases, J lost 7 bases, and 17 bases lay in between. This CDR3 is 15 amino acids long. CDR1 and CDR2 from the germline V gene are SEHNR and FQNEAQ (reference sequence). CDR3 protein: CASSSQRTSPNEQFF. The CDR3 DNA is TGTGCCAGCAGCTCCCAACGGACTTCCCCTAATGAGCAGTTCTTC.

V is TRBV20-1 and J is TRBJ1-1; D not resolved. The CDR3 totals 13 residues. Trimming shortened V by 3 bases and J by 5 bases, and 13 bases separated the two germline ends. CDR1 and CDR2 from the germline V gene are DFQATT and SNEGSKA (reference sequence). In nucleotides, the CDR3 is TGCAGTGCTAGTCAGGAGGTGGTGACTGAAGCTTTCTTT. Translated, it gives CSASQEVVTEAFF.

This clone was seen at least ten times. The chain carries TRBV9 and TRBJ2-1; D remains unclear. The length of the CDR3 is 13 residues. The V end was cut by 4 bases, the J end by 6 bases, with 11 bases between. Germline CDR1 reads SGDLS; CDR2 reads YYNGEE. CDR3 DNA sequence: TGTGCCAGCAGCCCCCGGAGCACCAATGAGCAGTTCTTC. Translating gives CASSPRSTNEQFF.

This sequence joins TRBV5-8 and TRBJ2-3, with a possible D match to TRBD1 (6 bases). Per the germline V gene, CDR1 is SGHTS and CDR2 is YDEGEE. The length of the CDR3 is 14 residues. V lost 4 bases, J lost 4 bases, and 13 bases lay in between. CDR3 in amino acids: CASSLFPGADTQYF. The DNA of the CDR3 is TGTGCCAGCAGCCTGTTCCCAGGGGCAGATACGCAGTATTTT.

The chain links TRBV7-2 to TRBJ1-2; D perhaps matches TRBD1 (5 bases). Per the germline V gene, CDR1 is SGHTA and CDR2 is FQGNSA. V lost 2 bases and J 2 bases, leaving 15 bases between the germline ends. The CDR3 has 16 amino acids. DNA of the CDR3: TGTGCCAGCAGCTTAAGTCTGGCAGGGTCCAACTATGGCTACACCTTC. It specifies CASSLSLAGSNYGYTF.

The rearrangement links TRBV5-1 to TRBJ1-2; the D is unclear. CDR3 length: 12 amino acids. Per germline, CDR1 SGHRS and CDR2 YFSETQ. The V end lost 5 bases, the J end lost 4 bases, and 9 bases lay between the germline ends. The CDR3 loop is CASREGTYGYTF. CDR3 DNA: TGCGCCAGCAGGGAGGGAACCTATGGCTACACCTTC.

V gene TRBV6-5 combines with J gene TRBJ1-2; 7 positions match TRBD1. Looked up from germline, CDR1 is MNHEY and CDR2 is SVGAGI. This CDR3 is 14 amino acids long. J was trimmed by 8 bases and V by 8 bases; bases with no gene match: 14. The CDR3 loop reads CASSRRGGQGGYTF. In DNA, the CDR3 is TGTGCCAGCTCCCGACGAGGGGGCCAGGGGGGCTACACCTTC.

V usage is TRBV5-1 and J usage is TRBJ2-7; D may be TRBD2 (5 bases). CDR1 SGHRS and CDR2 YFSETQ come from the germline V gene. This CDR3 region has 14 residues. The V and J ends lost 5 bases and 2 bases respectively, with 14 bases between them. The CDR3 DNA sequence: TGCGCCAGCAGATATTTATCGGGAACCTACGAGCAGTACTTC. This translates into CASRYLSGTYEQYF.

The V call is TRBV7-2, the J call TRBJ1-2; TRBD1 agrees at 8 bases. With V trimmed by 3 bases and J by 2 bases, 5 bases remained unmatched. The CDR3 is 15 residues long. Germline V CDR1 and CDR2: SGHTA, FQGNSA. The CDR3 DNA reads TGTGCCAGCAGCTTGACAGGGGTTGCCAACTATGGCTACACCTTC. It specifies CASSLTGVANYGYTF. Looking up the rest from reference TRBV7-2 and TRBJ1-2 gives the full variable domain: GAGVSQSPSNKVTEKGKDVELRCDPISGHTALYWYRQSLGQGLEFLIYFQGNSAPDKSGLPSDRFSAERTGGSVSTLTIQRTQQEDSAVYLCASSLTGVANYGYTFGSGTRLTVV.

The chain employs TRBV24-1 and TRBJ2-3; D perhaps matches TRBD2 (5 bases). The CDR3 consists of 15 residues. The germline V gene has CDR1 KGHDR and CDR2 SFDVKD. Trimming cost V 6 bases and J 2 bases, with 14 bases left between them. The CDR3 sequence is CATSPEAANTDTQYF. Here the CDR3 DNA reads TGTGCCACCAGTCCGGAAGCGGCTAACACAGATACGCAGTATTTT.

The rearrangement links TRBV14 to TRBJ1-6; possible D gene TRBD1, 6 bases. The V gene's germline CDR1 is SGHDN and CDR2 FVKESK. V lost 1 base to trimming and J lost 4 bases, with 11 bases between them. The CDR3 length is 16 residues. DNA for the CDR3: TGTGCCAGCAGCCAAGCTACAGGGACGTATAATTCACCCCTCCACTTT. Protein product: CASSQATGTYNSPLHF.

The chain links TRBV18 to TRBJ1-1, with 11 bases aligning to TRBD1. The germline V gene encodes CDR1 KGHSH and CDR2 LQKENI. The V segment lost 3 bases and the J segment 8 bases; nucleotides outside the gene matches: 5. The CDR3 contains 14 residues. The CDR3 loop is CASSPARDRGEAFF. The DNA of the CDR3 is TGTGCCAGCTCACCGGCCCGGGACAGGGGGGAAGCTTTCTTT.

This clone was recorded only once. The CDR3 sequence: CASNRGPSGYTF. The DNA for the CDR3 is TGTGCCAGCAACAGGGGGCCATCAGGCTACACCTTC. The rearrangement links TRBV5-4 to TRBJ1-2, with 9 bases lining up with TRBD1. With V trimmed by 6 bases and J by 8 bases, 5 bases remained unmatched. This CDR3 comprises 12 residues. CDR1 and CDR2 (germline): SGHNT, YYREEE (reference sequence).

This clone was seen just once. Written as DNA, the CDR3 is TGTGCCAGCAGCTTAGGGATTTTCTCACCAGGGGGCTACACCTTC. Protein product: CASSLGIFSPGGYTF. The chain carries TRBV7-2 and TRBJ1-2, with a tentative D call TRBD1 (5 bases). Germline V gene lookup returns CDR1 SGHTA and CDR2 FQGNSA. This CDR3 has 15 amino acids. The V end was cut by 1 base, the J end by 8 bases, with 17 bases between.

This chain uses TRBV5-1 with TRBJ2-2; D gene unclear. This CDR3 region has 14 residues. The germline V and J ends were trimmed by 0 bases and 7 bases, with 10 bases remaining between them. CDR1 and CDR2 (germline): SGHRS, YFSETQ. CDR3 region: CASSLGNPGGELFF. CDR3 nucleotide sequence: TGCGCCAGCAGCTTGGGGAACCCGGGCGGGGAGCTGTTTTTT.

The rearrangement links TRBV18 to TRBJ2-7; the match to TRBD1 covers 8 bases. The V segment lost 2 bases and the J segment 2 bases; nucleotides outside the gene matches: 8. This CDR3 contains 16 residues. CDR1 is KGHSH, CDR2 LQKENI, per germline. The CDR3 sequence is CASSPGMGTGTYEQYF. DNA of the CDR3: TGTGCCAGCTCACCAGGAATGGGGACAGGAACCTACGAGCAGTACTTC.

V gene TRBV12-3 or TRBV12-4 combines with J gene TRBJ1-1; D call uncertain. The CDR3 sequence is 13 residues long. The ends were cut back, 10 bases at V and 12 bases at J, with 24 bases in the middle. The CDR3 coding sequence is TGTGCCATCTTCGCCGGGTTCCCAGAGAAGTCTTTCTTT. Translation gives CAIFAGFPEKSFF.

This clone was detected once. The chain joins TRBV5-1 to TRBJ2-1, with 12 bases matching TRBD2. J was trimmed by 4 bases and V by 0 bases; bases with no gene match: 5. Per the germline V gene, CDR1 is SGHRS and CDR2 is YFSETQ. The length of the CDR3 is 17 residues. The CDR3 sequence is CASSLAPGLAGYNEQFF. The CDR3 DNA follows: TGCGCCAGCAGCTTGGCCCCCGGACTAGCGGGATACAATGAGCAGTTCTTC.